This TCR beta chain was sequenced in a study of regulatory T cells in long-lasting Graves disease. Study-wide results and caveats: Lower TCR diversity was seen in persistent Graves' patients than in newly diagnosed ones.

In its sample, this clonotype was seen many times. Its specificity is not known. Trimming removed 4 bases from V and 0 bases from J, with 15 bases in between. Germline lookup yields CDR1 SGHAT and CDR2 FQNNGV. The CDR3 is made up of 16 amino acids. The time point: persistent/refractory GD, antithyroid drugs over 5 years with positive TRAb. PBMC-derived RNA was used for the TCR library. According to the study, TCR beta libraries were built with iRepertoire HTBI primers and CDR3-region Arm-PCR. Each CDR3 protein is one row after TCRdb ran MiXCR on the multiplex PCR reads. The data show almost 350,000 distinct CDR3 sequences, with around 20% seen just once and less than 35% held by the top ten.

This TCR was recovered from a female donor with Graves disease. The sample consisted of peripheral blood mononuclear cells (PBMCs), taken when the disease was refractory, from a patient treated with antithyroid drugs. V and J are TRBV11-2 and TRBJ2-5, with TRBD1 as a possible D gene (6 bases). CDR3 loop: CASSSGDKRYQETQYF. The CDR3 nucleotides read TGTGCCAGCAGCTCCGGGGACAAGCGGTACCAAGAGACCCAGTACTTC.